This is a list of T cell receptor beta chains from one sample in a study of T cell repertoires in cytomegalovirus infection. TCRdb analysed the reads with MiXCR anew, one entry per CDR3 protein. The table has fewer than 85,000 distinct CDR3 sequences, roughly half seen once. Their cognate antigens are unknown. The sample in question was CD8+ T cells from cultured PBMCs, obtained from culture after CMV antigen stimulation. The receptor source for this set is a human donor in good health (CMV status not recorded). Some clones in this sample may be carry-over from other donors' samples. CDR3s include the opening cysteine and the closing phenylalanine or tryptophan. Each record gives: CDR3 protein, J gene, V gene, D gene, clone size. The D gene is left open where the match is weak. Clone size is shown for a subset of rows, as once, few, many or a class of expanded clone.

CDR3 protein: CASSPDRALNQPQHF
J gene: TRBJ1-5
V gene: TRBV6-6
D gene: TRBD1
clone size: NA

CDR3 protein: CASSFGSGGTDTQYF
J gene: TRBJ2-3
V gene: TRBV7-6
D gene: TRBD2
clone size: few

CDR3 protein: CASRMGGLDEAFF
J gene: TRBJ1-1
V gene: TRBV12-3/TRBV12-4
D gene: NA
clone size: NA

CDR3 protein: CASSLGRPNEQFF
J gene: TRBJ2-1
V gene: TRBV7-6
D gene: NA
clone size: NA

CDR3 protein: CASSLERGDFLGNTQYF
J gene: TRBJ2-3
V gene: TRBV12-3/TRBV12-4
D gene: TRBD2
clone size: NA

CDR3 protein: CSAPYGLAPETQYF
J gene: TRBJ2-5
V gene: TRBV20-1
D gene: TRBD2
clone size: NA

CDR3 protein: CASSQDGLGINEQFF
J gene: TRBJ2-1
V gene: TRBV4-2
D gene: NA
clone size: few

CDR3 protein: CAFRQEGLYEQYF
J gene: TRBJ2-7
V gene: TRBV2
D gene: NA
clone size: NA

CDR3 protein: CASSFDTDTQYF
J gene: TRBJ2-3
V gene: TRBV27
D gene: NA
clone size: NA

CDR3 protein: CASSPGTTQQYF
J gene: TRBJ2-7
V gene: TRBV4-2
D gene: TRBD2
clone size: NA

CDR3 protein: CASSLRLAQNNEQFF
J gene: TRBJ2-1
V gene: TRBV7-3
D gene: TRBD2
clone size: NA

CDR3 protein: CASSLVPYEQYF
J gene: TRBJ2-7
V gene: TRBV7-6
D gene: NA
clone size: few

CDR3 protein: CASSPGLAGEETYNEQFF
J gene: TRBJ2-1
V gene: TRBV5-6
D gene: TRBD2
clone size: NA

CDR3 protein: CASIYSPRHSSYEQYF
J gene: TRBJ2-7
V gene: TRBV7-3
D gene: NA
clone size: few

CDR3 protein: CASSTRLDEQFF
J gene: TRBJ2-1
V gene: TRBV7-3
D gene: NA
clone size: NA

CDR3 protein: CASSPTTTGYGYTF
J gene: TRBJ1-2
V gene: TRBV28
D gene: NA
clone size: few

CDR3 protein: CASRLSGSSYNEQFF
J gene: TRBJ2-1
V gene: TRBV7-9
D gene: TRBD2
clone size: NA

CDR3 protein: CASSFGGQPYEQYF
J gene: TRBJ2-7
V gene: TRBV7-9
D gene: NA
clone size: few

CDR3 protein: CASSFGDRGRSYEQYF
J gene: TRBJ2-7
V gene: TRBV12-3/TRBV12-4
D gene: TRBD1
clone size: few

CDR3 protein: CASSLWSGNTEAFF
J gene: TRBJ1-1
V gene: TRBV27
D gene: NA
clone size: NA